This T cell receptor (beta chain) was recovered during a study of blood T cell repertoires in COVID-19. Across the study: T cells, B-cell-depleted T cells, or PBMCs supplied cDNA or gDNA.

V was clipped by 0 bases and J by 5 bases; unmatched bases: 4. There are 14 residues in the CDR3. Germline values: CDR1 SGDLS, CDR2 YYNGEE. The repertoire was sequenced with immunoSEQ multiplex PCR; TCRdb's copy has only in-frame clones and lacks some. The sample yields approximately 220,000 clones, approximately 84% seen once. What was sequenced was peripheral blood. The sequence was collected from a woman aged 80 or over with acute or convalescent COVID-19. The rearrangement links TRBV9 to TRBJ2-5; 7 bases map to TRBD2. CDR3 nucleotides: TGTGCCAGCAGCGTAGCCCAGGGAGGGGAGACCCAGTACTTC. It translates to CASSVAQGGETQYF.